This TCR beta chain comes out of a study of blood T cell repertoires in COVID-19. Study-level background: Samples taken during acute and convalescent COVID-19 were collected in the United States, Italy and Spain. The cDNA or gDNA used as material had been derived from T cells, B-cell-depleted T cells, or PBMCs.

There are 15 residues in the CDR3. Germline V gene sequence: CDR1 WNHNN, CDR2 SYGVQD (reference sequence). V was trimmed by 0 bases and J by 10 bases, leaving 16 bases between them. Clones were sequenced by immunoSEQ multiplex PCR, and TCRdb holds only the in-frame ones, with some missing. The sample includes approximately 140,000 clones, around 88% seen only once; the top ten take around 26%. The chain uses TRBV10-1 and TRBJ2-1; TRBD2 might be the D (5 bases). The sequencing input was peripheral blood. The receptor comes from a human donor in a cohort sampled during active COVID-19. CDR3 amino acids: CASSESGVLKVEQFF. For the CDR3, the DNA is TGCGCCAGCAGTGAGTCCGGGGTTCTCAAGGTGGAGCAGTTCTTC.